Presented here are 27 T cell receptor beta chains from one specimen sequenced in a study of T cells in women clearing cervical HPV infection. Assay used: immunoSEQ multiplex PCR; TCRdb lists only in-frame clones, some missing. The listing contains roughly 15,000 clones. The sample taken for sequencing was blood buffy coat. The receptors were gathered from a woman aged 18-70 years with a cervical HPV16 infection that either progressed to CIN3+ or cleared (not recorded which).

In regard to this clone: The read terminates 3 residues before the CDR3 end, so the remaining end is supplied by the germline J gene. V usage is TRBV2 and J usage is TRBJ1-2; maybe TRBD1 (6 bases). CDR1 is SNHLY and CDR2 is FYNNEI in the germline V gene. There are 12 residues in the CDR3. This CDR3 is CASSERDNSYTF. CDR3 DNA, as far as it was read: TGTGCCAGCAGTGAAAGGGACAATTCC.

Of note for this clone: The CDR3 end lies 3 residues beyond the end of the read and is filled in from the germline J gene. The rearrangement links TRBV7-2 to TRBJ2-1, with D possibly being TRBD1 (6 bases). The germline CDR1 and CDR2 sequences are SGHTA and FQGNSA. This CDR3 has 15 amino acids. The V end lost 1 base, the J end lost 5 bases, and 12 bases lay between the germline ends. The CDR3 here is CASSLVAGANNEQFF. The CDR3 bases that were read are TGTGCCAGCAGCTTAGTGGCAGGGGCAAACAATGAG.

The CDR3 here is CASSLGGGGQPQYF. Partial CDR3 DNA: TGTGCCAGCAGTTTAGGTGGGGGGGGGCAGCCG. This chain connects TRBV12-3 or TRBV12-4 to TRBJ2-3; D perhaps matches TRBD2 (7 bases). Sequencing ends 3 residues short of the CDR3 end; the germline J gene provides the rest. This CDR3 contains 14 residues.

Points on this clone: The missing CDR3 end, 3 residues past where the read stops, is filled in from the germline J gene. V is TRBV2 and J is TRBJ2-7; 9 positions agree with TRBD1. CDR1 is SNHLY and CDR2 is FYNNEI in the germline V gene. The CDR3 runs to 13 residues. V trimming: 8 bases; J trimming: 3 bases; junction bases outside the gene matches: 5. Incomplete CDR3 DNA: TGTGCCAGCGGACAGGGGCGACACTACGAG. Translated, it gives CASGQGRHYE. The complete CDR3 protein is CASGQGRHYEQYF.

Notes on this clone: The missing CDR3 end, 3 residues past where the read stops, is filled in from the germline J gene. This chain uses TRBV11-2 with TRBJ2-1, with D perhaps matching TRBD1 (6 bases). The CDR3 has 12 amino acids. V was shortened by 7 bases and J by 8 bases, with 12 bases between the two germline ends. Germline V CDR1 and CDR2: SGHAT, FQNNGV. The covered CDR3 bases are TGTGCCAGCACCCCACAGGGCTATGAG. As protein: CASTPQGYE. The whole CDR3 sequence is CASTPQGYEQFF. The entire variable domain, with the rest obtained from reference TRBV11-2 and TRBJ2-1, is as follows: EAGVAQSPRYKIIEKRQSVAFWCNPISGHATLYWYQQILGQGPKLLIQFQNNGVVDDSQLPKDRFSAERLKGVDSTLKIQPAKLEDSAVYLCASTPQGYEQFFGPGTRLTVL.

As to this clone: From the germline J gene comes the end of the CDR3, since the read stops 3 residues before it. The chain has TRBV5-1 and TRBJ1-2; TRBD1 matches 9 bases. V was pared by 3 bases and J by 4 bases, with 10 bases of the junction left unmatched. Germline V CDR1 and CDR2: SGHRS, YFSETQ. This CDR3 has 16 residues. CDR3 region: CASSSGQGTTLYGYTF. The DNA read from the CDR3 is TGCGCCAGCAGCTCGGGACAGGGTACTACTCTCTATGGC. The variable domain in full, completed from reference TRBV5-1 and TRBJ1-2, reads KAGVTQTPRYLIKTRGQQVTLSCSPISGHRSVSWYQQTPGQGLQFLFEYFSETQRNKGNFPGRFSGRQFSNSRSEMNVSTLELGDSALYLCASSSGQGTTLYGYTFGSGTRLTVV.

About this clone: The read ends 3 residues early relative to the CDR3; the germline J gene fills the gap. Within the sample, other DNA sequences also encode this same CDR3. V gene TRBV19 combines with J gene TRBJ1-3; TRBD1 matches at 7 bases. CDR1 and CDR2 from the germline V gene are LNHDA and SQIVND (reference sequence). V was clipped by 10 bases and J by 3 bases; unmatched bases: 12. The CDR3 loop spans 15 amino acids. The CDR3 protein is CATADIRGDGNTIYF. Partial CDR3 DNA: TGTGCCACCGCGGATATCAGGGGGGATGGAAACACC.

Note on this clone: The read halts 3 residues ahead of the CDR3 end, with the missing end drawn from the germline J gene. This chain links TRBV29-1 with TRBJ2-1; TRBD1 aligns across 7 bases. The germline V gene has CDR1 SQVTM and CDR2 ANQGSEA. This CDR3 contains 15 residues. The junction had 8 bases not matched to a gene; V was cut back by 6 bases and J by 0 bases. The CDR3 DNA, read in part, is TGCAGCGTCGCTTCGGGACAGAGCTCCTACAATGAG. Translating it yields CSVASGQSSYNE. The whole CDR3 region reads CSVASGQSSYNEQFF.

As regards this clone: The CDR3 extends 3 residues past the end of the read, so its final part is completed from the germline J gene. This sequence joins TRBV6-2 or TRBV6-3 and TRBJ1-1; a weak D match, TRBD1 (6 bases). Germline CDR1 MNHEY, CDR2 SVGEGT. This CDR3 is 11 amino acids long. The sequenced part of the CDR3 DNA is TGTGCCAGCAGTCGTACAGGGATT. Amino acids: CASSRTGI. The CDR3 in its entirety is CASSRTGIAFF.

Concerning this clone itself: Read sequence stops 3 residues before the CDR3 end, and the germline J gene provides the missing end. The genes are TRBV19 and TRBJ1-2; the D gene is possibly TRBD1 (6 bases). Germline assignment: CDR1 LNHDA and CDR2 SQIVND (reference sequence). The CDR3 is 13 amino acids. CDR3 sequence reads: CASSQGSGESYTF. CDR3 DNA, as far as it was read: TGTGCCAGTAGTCAGGGGAGCGGAGAGAGC.

Points on this clone: From the germline J gene comes the end of the CDR3, since the read stops 3 residues before it. This chain links TRBV7-7 with TRBJ2-5; 7 nucleotides match TRBD2. Losses at the gene ends were 6 bases for V and 4 bases for J; bases not matched to a gene: 5. The CDR3 loop spans 13 amino acids. CDR1 and CDR2 (germline): SSHAT, FNYEAQ (reference sequence). The CDR3 loop is CASRDLAGETQYF. The CDR3 DNA, read in part, is TGTGCCAGCAGGGACTTAGCGGGAGAGACC.

Regarding this clone: The read finishes 3 residues shy of the CDR3 end, and the germline J gene is used to complete it. The chain has TRBV11-3 and TRBJ2-7, with TRBD1 matching 10 bases. The length of the CDR3 is 14 residues. Germline V gene lookup returns CDR1 SGHNT and CDR2 YENEEA. Trimming removed 4 bases from V and 4 bases from J; junction bases left unmatched: 4. This CDR3 is CASSSRDRGYEQYF. The CDR3 DNA, read in part, is TGTGCCAGCAGCTCTCGGGACAGGGGATACGAG.

Regarding this clone: With the read ending 3 residues before the CDR3 end, the germline J gene is used to fill in that end. The V and J genes are TRBV4-2 and TRBJ2-1, with D perhaps matching TRBD1 (5 bases). Germline V gene lookup returns CDR1 LGHNA and CDR2 YNFKEQ. CDR3 length equals 15 residues. Trimming shortened V by 5 bases and J by 7 bases, and 18 bases separated the two germline ends. The covered CDR3 bases are TGTGCCAGCAGCTCAAGGGGTTGGTTAAAAAATGAG. This sequence encodes CASSSRGWLKNE. The CDR3 in full is CASSSRGWLKNEQFF.

With regard to this clone: The missing CDR3 end, 3 residues past where the read stops, is filled in from the germline J gene. V is TRBV20-1 and J is TRBJ1-5; unclear D gene. Germline V lookup: CDR1 DFQATT, CDR2 SNEGSKA (reference sequence). The CDR3 totals 15 residues. V lost 0 bases and J 0 bases, leaving 9 bases between the germline ends. The CDR3 reads CSARDSLNSNQPQHF. The sequenced CDR3 bases are TGCAGTGCTAGAGATTCACTTAATAGCAATCAGCCC.

With respect to this clone: The read stops 3 residues short of the end of the CDR3; the missing end is completed from the germline J gene. The same CDR3 can be traced to other DNA sequences in this sample. The chain couples TRBV6-1 to TRBJ1-3; TRBD1 matches 7 bases. Germline CDR1 is MNHNS and CDR2 is SASEGT. The J segment lost 4 bases and the V segment lost 2 bases, leaving 2 bases of the junction unmatched. The CDR3 loop spans 14 amino acids. The CDR3 loop is CASSEPGQGNTIYF. The sequenced part of the CDR3 DNA is TGTGCCAGCAGTGAACCGGGACAGGGAAACACC.

Of note for this clone: From the germline J gene comes the end of the CDR3, since the read stops 3 residues before it. The rearrangement joins TRBV14 to TRBJ1-2; D possibly corresponds to TRBD1 (6 bases). The V end was cut by 1 base, the J end by 4 bases, with 7 bases between. Germline V gene sequence: CDR1 SGHDN, CDR2 FVKESK. There are 13 residues in the CDR3. Partial CDR3 DNA: TGTGCCAGCAGCCAAGGACAGGCCTATGGC. This sequence encodes CASSQGQAYG. The full CDR3 is CASSQGQAYGYTF.

Concerning this clone: The read terminates 3 residues ahead of where the CDR3 ends, so the germline J gene completes it. The chain uses TRBV11-3 and TRBJ2-7; 8 positions match TRBD1. From germline, CDR1 is SGHNT and CDR2 YENEEA. CDR3 length: 13 amino acids. V lost 5 bases and J lost 1; bases outside the gene matches: 1. Incomplete CDR3 DNA: TGTGCCAGCAGCCAGGGGGCTTCCTACGAG. Translating gives CASSQGASYE. The whole CDR3 sequence reads CASSQGASYEQYF.

A note on this clone: The read ends 3 residues early relative to the CDR3; the germline J gene fills the gap. The V gene is TRBV27, the J gene TRBJ1-1; no clear D. The CDR3 is made up of 14 amino acids. The germline V and J ends were trimmed by 4 bases and 0 bases, with 9 bases remaining between them. The germline gives CDR1 MNHEY, CDR2 SMNVEV (reference sequence). CDR3 bases read: TGTGCCAGCAGTTCGACACCCATGAACACTGAA. Translated, it gives CASSSTPMNTE. The entire CDR3 reads CASSSTPMNTEAFF.

Comment on this clone: The read is 3 residues too short to cover the CDR3 end, so that end is filled in from the germline J gene. V and J are TRBV10-3 and TRBJ2-7; 9 nucleotides match TRBD1. Germline V gene data show CDR1 as ENHRY and CDR2 as SYGVKD. The CDR3 runs 15 residues. After removal of 8 bases from V and 3 bases from J, the junction contained 11 bases not matched to a gene. CDR3 DNA, as far as it was read: TGTGCCATCCGACCCTCTCGGGACAGGGTCTACGAG. This codes for CAIRPSRDRVYE. The whole CDR3 sequence reads CAIRPSRDRVYEQYF.

As regards this clone: The read ends 3 residues early relative to the CDR3; the germline J gene fills the gap. This chain links TRBV19 with TRBJ2-5; the D gene is possibly TRBD2 (7 bases). CDR3 length: 16 amino acids. Germline loops: CDR1 LNHDA, CDR2 SQIVND (reference sequence). The V end lost 4 bases, the J end lost 4 bases, and 19 bases lay between the germline ends. The sequenced CDR3 bases are TGTGCCAGTAGTACCCCACTAGGGGGAGGGGCAGAGACC. Protein: CASSTPLGGGAET. The full CDR3 is CASSTPLGGGAETQYF.

Concerning this clone: The read ends 3 residues before the CDR3 terminus; that terminus is restored from the germline J gene. The chain combines TRBV2 with TRBJ2-7; perhaps TRBD2 as D (6 bases). Trimming pared 8 bases from V and 1 base from J, leaving 15 bases between. CDR3 size: 14 residues. Germline V lookup: CDR1 SNHLY, CDR2 FYNNEI. CDR3 region: CASRPRGLSYEQYF. CDR3 DNA, as far as it was read: TGTGCCAGCCGACCGCGGGGTTTGTCCTACGAG.

A remark on this clone: The read ends 3 residues shy of where the CDR3 ends; the end is completed using the germline J gene. The rearrangement joins TRBV13 to TRBJ1-2; 9 bases align to TRBD1. Trimming at V came to 7 bases and at J to 3 bases, leaving 9 bases not matched to a gene. The CDR3 consists of 15 residues. CDR1 is PRHDT, CDR2 FYEKMQ, per germline (reference sequence). CDR3 sequence: CASKVGTGRDYGYTF. The DNA read from the CDR3 is TGTGCCAGCAAGGTGGGGACAGGGAGGGACTATGGC.

On this clone itself: The DNA ends 3 residues before the CDR3 does, and the rest of the CDR3 is filled in from the germline J gene. The V gene is TRBV6-1, the J gene TRBJ1-1; D is uncertain. CDR1 is MNHNS, CDR2 SASEGT, per germline. The V gene lost 3 bases and the J gene lost 2 bases, with 7 bases spanning the gap. This CDR3 contains 13 residues. The CDR3 DNA, read in part, is TGTGCCAGCAGTGACGGTATAAACACTGAA. Protein product: CASSDGINTE. The whole CDR3 is CASSDGINTEAFF.

Notes on this clone: The sequence runs out 3 residues before the end of the CDR3; the remainder is reconstructed from the germline J gene. The chain uses TRBV19 and TRBJ2-4, with 9 bases matching TRBD1. The CDR3 has 15 residues. Germline V CDR1 and CDR2: LNHDA, SQIVND (reference sequence). The covered CDR3 bases are TGTGCCAGTAGTATACACGGGACAGGGCGGAATGGT. Protein: CASSIHGTGRNG. The whole CDR3 sequence is CASSIHGTGRNGQYF.

Judged by frequency, this clone is medium-sized. The CDR3 sequence is CASTEQGGGSPLHF. CDR3 DNA (partial): TGTGCCAGCACCGAACAAGGGGGCGGCTCACCC. This chain joins TRBV7-2 and TRBJ1-6; 7 bases fit TRBD1. The read ends 3 residues shy of where the CDR3 ends; the end is completed using the germline J gene. Germline-derived CDR1 and CDR2 are SGHTA and FQGNSA. The CDR3 sequence is 14 residues long. The V and J ends lost 7 bases and 10 bases, in that order; junction bases with no gene match: 10. The entire variable domain, with the rest obtained from reference TRBV7-2 and TRBJ1-6, is as follows: GAGVSQSPSNKVTEKGKDVELRCDPISGHTALYWYRQSLGQGLEFLIYFQGNSAPDKSGLPSDRFSAERTGGSVSTLTIQRTQQEDSAVYLCASTEQGGGSPLHFGNGTRLTVT.

With regard to this clone: The read finishes 3 residues shy of the CDR3 end, and the germline J gene is used to complete it. This sequence joins TRBV7-9 and TRBJ1-2, with 9 bases aligning to TRBD1. J lost 5 bases, V lost 1 base, and 5 bases had no gene match. From germline, CDR1 is SEHNR and CDR2 FQNEAQ (reference sequence). This CDR3 spans 15 amino acids. CDR3 DNA (partial): TGTGCCAGCAGCTTAGTGGGACAGGGAGAGTATGGC. Protein product: CASSLVGQGEYG. The entire CDR3 protein reads CASSLVGQGEYGYTF.

A note on this clone: Coverage ceases 3 residues before the CDR3 finishes, and the germline J gene fills in the end. This chain links TRBV28 with TRBJ1-4, with 7 bases that match TRBD1. There are 14 residues in the CDR3. Germline V CDR1 and CDR2: MDHEN, SYDVKM. The sequenced CDR3 bases are TGTGCCAGCAGCCCGACAGGGCGAAATTCACCA. It encodes CASSPTGRNSP. The whole CDR3 protein reads CASSPTGRNSPLFF.